What follows describes a single T cell receptor (beta chain). The antigen remains unidentified. CD45RO negativity and positive selection for CCR7 defined naive CD8 cells, a population that excluded terminally differentiated effector memory CD45RA+ cells. The data derive from a study of shared clonotypes between healthy human individuals. Notes on the study in general: The donor pool, a small one, limited the genetic and exposure-history diversity represented.

The method was immunoSEQ multiplex PCR; TCRdb's version includes in-frame clones alone and lacks a portion of them. The sample gives about 2,100,000 clones, approximately 94% of which show up once; more than 1.5% is in the top ten. Sequencing used naive CD8+ T cells from PBMCs. The origin of this receptor is a man aged 18-30 years in good health. Some clones in this sample may be carry-over from other donors' samples.

CDR3 nucleotide sequence: TGTGCCAGCAGTTTATTTGGGGGAGTCGAGCAGTACTTC. Encoded protein: CASSLFGGVEQYF. The chain links TRBV27 to TRBJ2-7; either TRBD1 or TRBD2 may supply D (5 bases each). Looked up from germline, CDR1 is MNHEY and CDR2 is SMNVEV (reference sequence). The CDR3 sequence is 13 residues long. V lost 1 base and J lost 6, with 10 bases in between.